A single sample is the source of the 17 T cell receptor beta chains below, sequenced in a study of tumour-infiltrating T cells in Burkitt lymphoma. TCRdb's copy holds only in-frame clones and misses some; the assay was immunoSEQ multiplex PCR. The table has around 5,600 clones, approximately 9.9% seen once; the top ten hold over 2%. Sequenced sample: tumor tissue. These receptors were taken from a human donor with diffuse large B-cell lymphoma.

The V and J genes are TRBV7-9 and TRBJ1-1; maybe TRBD1 (6 bases). The CDR3 is made up of 14 amino acids. Per the germline V gene, CDR1 is SEHNR and CDR2 is FQNEAQ (reference sequence). V dropped 0 bases and J dropped 11 bases, with 16 bases sitting between them. CDR3 DNA: TGTGCCAGCAGCTTAGCGCAGGGGCAGGTCGCGGCTTTCTTT. Its protein is CASSLAQGQVAAFF.

This clone is termed large. The chain couples TRBV4-1 to TRBJ2-2; no clear D gene. V lost 1 base to trimming and J lost 2 bases, with 5 bases between them. There are 14 residues in the CDR3. The germline CDR1 and CDR2 sequences are MGHRA and YSYEKL. The CDR3 spells CASSQVPNTGELFF. The CDR3, as DNA: TGCGCCAGCAGCCAAGTGCCAAACACCGGGGAGCTGTTTTTT.

This clone was seen a handful of times. The gene calls are TRBV1 and TRBJ2-6; TRBD2, the table's D call, was not compared with the DNA. TRBV1 is assigned pseudogene status. The CDR3 spans 21 residues. The CDR3 coding sequence is TGCACCAGCAGCCCTCCTAAAATCTCGGGGGGACACCGATCTGGGGCCAACGTCCTGACTTTC. It translates to CTSSPPKISGGHRSGANVLTF.

The chain links TRBV7-9 to TRBJ2-2; tentatively, D is TRBD2 (6 bases). Deletions cut 5 bases from V and 1 base from J, with 14 bases between. The germline CDR1 and CDR2 sequences are SEHNR and FQNEAQ (reference sequence). The CDR3 loop spans 16 amino acids. The DNA of the CDR3 is TGTGCCAGCAGCCCTCAGTGGCGGGGGAACACCGGGGAGCTGTTTTTT. Translated: CASSPQWRGNTGELFF.

This chain links TRBV10-3 with TRBJ1-5; D gene unclear. The CDR3 has 12 residues. The V gene's germline CDR1 is ENHRY and CDR2 SYGVKD. Trimming removed 10 bases from V and 1 base from J, with 8 bases in between. The CDR3 nucleotides read TGTGCCACCCCTAGGAGCAATCAGCCCCAGCATTTT. Translating it yields CATPRSNQPQHF.

This clone was seen only a few times. The gene calls are TRBV4-1 and TRBJ2-1; D unclear. Trimming left V 4 bases short and J 0 bases short, with 13 bases between. Germline V gene lookup returns CDR1 MGHRA and CDR2 YSYEKL. There are 16 residues in the CDR3. The DNA of the CDR3 is TGCGCCAGCAGCCGTATGAGGCTTGCCTCCTACAATGAGCAGTTCTTC. It yields the protein CASSRMRLASYNEQFF.

This clone appeared a few times. The chain is built from TRBV6-5 and TRBJ2-5; D is possibly TRBD1 or TRBD2 (5 bases each). CDR1 and CDR2 from the germline V gene are MNHEY and SVGAGI. The V gene lost 3 bases and the J gene lost 0 bases, with 14 bases spanning the gap. The CDR3 loop spans 16 amino acids. The CDR3 loop is CASSYQVGGDQETQYF. The CDR3 DNA reads as TGTGCCAGCAGTTATCAGGTTGGGGGTGACCAAGAGACCCAGTACTTC.

The gene calls are TRBV5-6 and TRBJ2-7; tentatively, D is TRBD2 (5 bases). The CDR3 spans 14 residues. V was cut by 4 bases and J by 3 bases, with 14 bases left in between. Germline CDR1 and CDR2: SGHDT and YYEEEE. In nucleotides, the CDR3 is TGTGCCAGCAGCCCCCGAGGGTTCTTCTACGAGCAGTACTTC. It encodes CASSPRGFFYEQYF.

This chain uses TRBV19 with TRBJ2-7, with TRBD2 as a possible D gene (5 bases). V was trimmed by 4 bases and J by 0 bases, leaving 10 bases between them. CDR3 length equals 14 residues. Germline values: CDR1 LNHDA, CDR2 SQIVND (reference sequence). The CDR3: CASSKRRTSYEQYF. DNA for the CDR3: TGTGCCAGTAGTAAGCGGCGGACCTCCTACGAGCAGTACTTC.

The chain couples TRBV13 to TRBJ2-7; D assignment may be TRBD1 or TRBD2 (5 bases each). Per germline, CDR1 PRHDT and CDR2 FYEKMQ (reference sequence). V was shortened by 1 base and J by 4 bases, with 14 bases between the two germline ends. The CDR3 covers 15 residues. CDR3 residues: CASSLEQGGGYEQYF. CDR3 bases: TGTGCCAGCAGCTTAGAGCAGGGTGGGGGTTACGAGCAGTACTTC.

This chain connects TRBV5-1 to TRBJ2-7; TRBD1 matches at 8 bases. From germline, CDR1 is SGHRS and CDR2 YFSETQ. The CDR3 spans 15 residues. J was trimmed by 4 bases and V by 1 base; bases with no gene match: 7. CDR3 in amino acids: CASSLSPGQEYEQYF. The CDR3 coding sequence is TGCGCCAGCAGCTTGAGTCCGGGACAGGAGTACGAGCAGTACTTC.

This clone came up a few times. V usage is TRBV27 and J usage is TRBJ2-7, with no clear D. CDR1 is MNHEY and CDR2 is SMNVEV in the germline V gene (reference sequence). Deletions cut 3 bases from V and 2 bases from J, with 8 bases between. This CDR3 has 13 residues. The CDR3 spells CASSFLGAYEQYF. CDR3 in DNA: TGTGCCAGCAGTTTTCTTGGGGCCTACGAGCAGTACTTC.

This clone was seen a handful of times. V is TRBV19 and J is TRBJ2-7; 9 nucleotides agree with TRBD1. Trimming cost V 5 bases and J 5 bases; bases outside gene matches: 7. Germline V lookup: CDR1 LNHDA, CDR2 SQIVND (reference sequence). The CDR3 runs to 14 residues. The CDR3 coding sequence is TGTGCCAGTAGTTTCCGGGACAGGGTCCACGAGCAGTACTTC. This codes for CASSFRDRVHEQYF.

This clone was observed a handful of times. The chain combines TRBV5-1 with TRBJ2-2; tentatively, D is TRBD1 or TRBD2 (6 bases each). Trimming removed 0 bases from V and 6 bases from J, with 21 bases in between. This CDR3 spans 18 amino acids. The germline V gene encodes CDR1 SGHRS and CDR2 YFSETQ. CDR3 sequence (DNA): TGCGCCAGCAGCTTGGCCGGGAAGGGGGGCCCTGAGGCCGGGGAGCTGTTTTTT. Protein product: CASSLAGKGGPEAGELFF.

This clone was picked up a small number of times. The chain employs TRBV5-1 and TRBJ1-1; 8 nucleotides align to TRBD1. CDR3 length: 15 residues. The germline CDR1 and CDR2 sequences are SGHRS and YFSETQ. V lost 6 bases, J lost 0 bases, and 7 bases stayed unmatched. CDR3 loop: CASNLVTGVNTEAFF. In DNA, the CDR3 is TGCGCCAGCAACCTCGTGACAGGGGTGAACACTGAAGCTTTCTTT. Looking up the rest from reference TRBV5-1 and TRBJ1-1 gives the full variable domain: KAGVTQTPRYLIKTRGQQVTLSCSPISGHRSVSWYQQTPGQGLQFLFEYFSETQRNKGNFPGRFSGRQFSNSRSEMNVSTLELGDSALYLCASNLVTGVNTEAFFGQGTRLTVV.

This clone was picked up a small number of times. This chain joins TRBV5-1 and TRBJ1-2; unclear D gene. Trimming shortened V by 4 bases and J by 5 bases, and 9 bases separated the two germline ends. The V gene's germline CDR1 is SGHRS and CDR2 YFSETQ. The CDR3 loop spans 12 amino acids. CDR3 amino acids: CASSPGGYGYTF. In DNA form, the CDR3 reads TGCGCCAGCAGCCCGGGAGGGTATGGCTACACCTTC.

The CDR3 sequence: CASRASLRSNQPQHF. CDR3 bases: TGTGCCAGTAGGGCCTCCTTAAGGAGCAATCAGCCCCAGCATTTT. The chain uses TRBV19 and TRBJ1-5; D unclear. The germline V gene encodes CDR1 LNHDA and CDR2 SQIVND (reference sequence). V was shortened by 6 bases and J by 1 base, with 13 bases between the two germline ends. There are 15 residues in the CDR3.